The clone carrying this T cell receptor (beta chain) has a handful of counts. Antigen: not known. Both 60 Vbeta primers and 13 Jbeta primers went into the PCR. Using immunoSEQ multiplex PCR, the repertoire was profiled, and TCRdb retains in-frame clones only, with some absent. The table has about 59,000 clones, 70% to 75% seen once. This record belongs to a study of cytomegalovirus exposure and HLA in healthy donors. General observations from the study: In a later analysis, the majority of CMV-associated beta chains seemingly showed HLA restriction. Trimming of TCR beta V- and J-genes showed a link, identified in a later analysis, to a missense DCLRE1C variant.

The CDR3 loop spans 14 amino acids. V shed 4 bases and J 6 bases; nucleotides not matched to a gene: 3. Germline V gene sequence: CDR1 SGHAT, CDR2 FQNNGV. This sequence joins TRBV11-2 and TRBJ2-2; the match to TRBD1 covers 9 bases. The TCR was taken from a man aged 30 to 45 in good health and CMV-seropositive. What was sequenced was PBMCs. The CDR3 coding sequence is TGTGCCAGCAGCTCCCGACAGGGGGCCGGGGAGCTGTTTTTT. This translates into CASSSRQGAGELFF.